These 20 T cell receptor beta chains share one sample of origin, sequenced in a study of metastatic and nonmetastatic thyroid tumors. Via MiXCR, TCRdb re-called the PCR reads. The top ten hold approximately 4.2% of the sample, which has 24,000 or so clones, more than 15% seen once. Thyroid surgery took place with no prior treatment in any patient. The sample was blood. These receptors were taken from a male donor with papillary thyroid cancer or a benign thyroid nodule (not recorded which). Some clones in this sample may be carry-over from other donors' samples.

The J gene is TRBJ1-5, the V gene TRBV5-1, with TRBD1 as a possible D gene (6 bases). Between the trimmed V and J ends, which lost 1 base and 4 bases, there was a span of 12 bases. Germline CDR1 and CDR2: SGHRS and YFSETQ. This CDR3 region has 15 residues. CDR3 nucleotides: TGCGCCAGCAGCTTGACCGGCCAGGGGAATCAGCCCCAGCATTTT. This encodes CASSLTGQGNQPQHF.

DNA for the CDR3: TGTGCCAGCAGCTCCGGGGGGACAGGGGTCCAAGAGACCCAGTACTTC. Translation gives CASSSGGTGVQETQYF. The chain is built from TRBV7-6 and TRBJ2-5; 10 nucleotides align to TRBD1. Germline values: CDR1 SGHVS, CDR2 FNYEAQ. Trimming took 4 bases from V and 1 from J; bases not matched to a gene: 6. The CDR3 contains 16 residues.

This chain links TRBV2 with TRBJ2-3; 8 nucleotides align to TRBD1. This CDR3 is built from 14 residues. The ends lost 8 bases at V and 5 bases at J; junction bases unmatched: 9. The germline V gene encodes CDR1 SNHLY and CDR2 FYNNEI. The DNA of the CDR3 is TGTGCCAGCTGGAAGACAGGGGCTTTAGATACGCAGTATTTT. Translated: CASWKTGALDTQYF.

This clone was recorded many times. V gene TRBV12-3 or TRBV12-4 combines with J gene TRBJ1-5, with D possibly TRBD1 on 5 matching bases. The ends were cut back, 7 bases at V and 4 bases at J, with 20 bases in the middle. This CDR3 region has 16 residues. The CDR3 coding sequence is TGTGCCAGCACTCCTGGGGGATTCATAACAAATCAGCCCCAGCATTTT. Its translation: CASTPGGFITNQPQHF.

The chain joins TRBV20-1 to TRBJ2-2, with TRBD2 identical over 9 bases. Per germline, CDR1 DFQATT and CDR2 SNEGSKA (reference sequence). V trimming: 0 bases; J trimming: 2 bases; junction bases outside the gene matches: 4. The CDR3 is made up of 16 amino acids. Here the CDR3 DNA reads TGCAGTGCTAGAGACCTAGCGGGACATAACACCGGGGAGCTGTTTTTT. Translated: CSARDLAGHNTGELFF.

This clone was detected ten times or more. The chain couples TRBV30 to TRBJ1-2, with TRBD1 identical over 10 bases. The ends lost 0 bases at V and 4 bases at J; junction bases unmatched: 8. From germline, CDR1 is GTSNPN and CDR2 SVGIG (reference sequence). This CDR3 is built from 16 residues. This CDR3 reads CAWSVFRTGGSYGYTF. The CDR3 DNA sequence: TGTGCCTGGAGTGTATTCCGGACAGGGGGTAGCTATGGCTACACCTTC.

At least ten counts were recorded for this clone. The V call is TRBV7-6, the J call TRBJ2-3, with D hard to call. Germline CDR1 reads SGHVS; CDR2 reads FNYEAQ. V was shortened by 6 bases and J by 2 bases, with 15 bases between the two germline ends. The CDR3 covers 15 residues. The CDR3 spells CASSYTAGPTDTQYF. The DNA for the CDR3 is TGTGCCAGCAGTTATACGGCAGGACCCACAGATACGCAGTATTTT.

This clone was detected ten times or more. The CDR3 DNA sequence: TGTGCCAGCAGCCATGTGGGGTCAGGGGCCAACGTCCTGACTTTC. Protein product: CASSHVGSGANVLTF. V and J are TRBV3-1 and TRBJ2-6; no clear D. This CDR3 spans 15 amino acids. Trimming stripped 3 bases from V and 4 bases from J, with 10 bases between. In germline, CDR1 is LGHDT, CDR2 YNNKEL (reference sequence).

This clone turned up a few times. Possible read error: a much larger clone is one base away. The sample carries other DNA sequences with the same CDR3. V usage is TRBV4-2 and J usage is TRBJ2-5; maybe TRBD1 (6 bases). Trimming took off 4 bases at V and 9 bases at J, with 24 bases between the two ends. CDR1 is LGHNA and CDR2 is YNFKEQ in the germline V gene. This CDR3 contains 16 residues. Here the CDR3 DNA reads TGTGCCAGCAGCCGCCTGGGACAAGGGGACGTGAGCCCCCAGTACTTC. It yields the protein CASSRLGQGDVSPQYF.

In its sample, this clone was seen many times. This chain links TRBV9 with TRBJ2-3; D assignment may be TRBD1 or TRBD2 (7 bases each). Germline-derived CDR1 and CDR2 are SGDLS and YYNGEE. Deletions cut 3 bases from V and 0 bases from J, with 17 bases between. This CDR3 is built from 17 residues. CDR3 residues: CASSAQGGGASTDTQYF. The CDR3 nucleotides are TGTGCCAGCAGCGCTCAGGGGGGGGGTGCTAGCACAGATACGCAGTATTTT.

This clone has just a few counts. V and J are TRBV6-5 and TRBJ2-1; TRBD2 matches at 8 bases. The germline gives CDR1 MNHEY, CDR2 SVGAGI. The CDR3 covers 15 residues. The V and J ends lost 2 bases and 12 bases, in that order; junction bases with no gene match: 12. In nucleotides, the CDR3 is TGTGCCAGCAGTTACGGCGGGACTAGACGTGATGGGCAGTTCTTC. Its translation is CASSYGGTRRDGQFF.

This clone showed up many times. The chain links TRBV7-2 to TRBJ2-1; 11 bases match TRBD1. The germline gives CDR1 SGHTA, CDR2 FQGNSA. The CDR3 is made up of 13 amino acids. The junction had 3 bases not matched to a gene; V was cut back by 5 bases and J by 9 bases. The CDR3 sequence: CASSQDRGREQFF. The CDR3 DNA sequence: TGTGCCAGCAGCCAGGACAGGGGGCGTGAGCAGTTCTTC. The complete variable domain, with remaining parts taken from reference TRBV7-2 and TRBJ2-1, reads GAGVSQSPSNKVTEKGKDVELRCDPISGHTALYWYRQSLGQGLEFLIYFQGNSAPDKSGLPSDRFSAERTGGSVSTLTIQRTQQEDSAVYLCASSQDRGREQFFGPGTRLTVL.

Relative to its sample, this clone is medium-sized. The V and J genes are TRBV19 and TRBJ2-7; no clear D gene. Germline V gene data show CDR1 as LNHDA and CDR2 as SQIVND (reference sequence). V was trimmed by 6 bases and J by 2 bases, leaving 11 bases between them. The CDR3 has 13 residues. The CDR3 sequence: CASSLSLTYEQYF. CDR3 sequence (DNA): TGTGCCAGTAGCCTTTCTCTTACCTACGAGCAGTACTTC. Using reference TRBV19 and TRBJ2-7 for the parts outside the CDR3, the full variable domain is DGGITQSPKYLFRKEGQNVTLSCEQNLNHDAMYWYRQDPGQGLRLIYYSQIVNDFQKGDIAEGYSVSREKKESFPLTVTSAQKNPTAFYLCASSLSLTYEQYFGPGTRLTVT.

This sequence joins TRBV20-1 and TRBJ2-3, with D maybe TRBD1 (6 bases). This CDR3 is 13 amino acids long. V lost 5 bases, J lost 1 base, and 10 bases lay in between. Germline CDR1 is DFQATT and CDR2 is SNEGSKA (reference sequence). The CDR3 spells CSAGGICTDTQYF. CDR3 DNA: TGCAGTGCTGGGGGCATCTGCACAGATACGCAGTATTTT.

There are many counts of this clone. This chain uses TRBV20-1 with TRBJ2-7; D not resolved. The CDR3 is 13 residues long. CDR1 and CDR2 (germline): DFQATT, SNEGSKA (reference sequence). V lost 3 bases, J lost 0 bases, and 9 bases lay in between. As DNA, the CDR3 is TGCAGTGCTAGCTTAGACACCTCCTACGAGCAGTACTTC. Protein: CSASLDTSYEQYF.

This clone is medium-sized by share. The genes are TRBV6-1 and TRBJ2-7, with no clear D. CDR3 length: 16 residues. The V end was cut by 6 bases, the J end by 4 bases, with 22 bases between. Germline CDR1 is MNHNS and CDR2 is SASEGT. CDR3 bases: TGTGCCAGCAGCTCCATACCGCGGACGGATTTATACGAGCAGTACTTC. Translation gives CASSSIPRTDLYEQYF.

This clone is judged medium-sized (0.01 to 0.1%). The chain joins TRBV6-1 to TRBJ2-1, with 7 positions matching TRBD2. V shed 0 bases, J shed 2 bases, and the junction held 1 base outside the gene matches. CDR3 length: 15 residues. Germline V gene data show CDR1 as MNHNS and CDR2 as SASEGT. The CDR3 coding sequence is TGTGCCAGCAGTGAAGCGGGAGGGGCCTACAATGAGCAGTTCTTC. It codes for CASSEAGGAYNEQFF.

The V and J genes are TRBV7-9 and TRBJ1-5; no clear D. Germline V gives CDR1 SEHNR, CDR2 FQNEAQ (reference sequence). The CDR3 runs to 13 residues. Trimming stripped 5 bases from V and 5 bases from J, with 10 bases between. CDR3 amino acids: CASSPPGHQPQHF. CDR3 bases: TGTGCCAGCAGCCCCCCAGGTCATCAGCCCCAGCATTTT.

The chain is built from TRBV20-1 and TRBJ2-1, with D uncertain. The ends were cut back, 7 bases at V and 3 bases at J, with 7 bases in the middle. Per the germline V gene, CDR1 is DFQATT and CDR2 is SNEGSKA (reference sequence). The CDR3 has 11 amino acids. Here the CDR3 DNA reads TGCAGTGTTGGGGACTACAATGAGCAGTTCTTC. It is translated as CSVGDYNEQFF.

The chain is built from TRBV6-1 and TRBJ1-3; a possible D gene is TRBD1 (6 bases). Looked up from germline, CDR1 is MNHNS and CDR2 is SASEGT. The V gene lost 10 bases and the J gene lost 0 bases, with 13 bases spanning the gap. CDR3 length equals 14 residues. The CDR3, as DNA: TGTGCCACCTCGGGGGCCGTCTCTGGAAACACCATATATTTT. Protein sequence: CATSGAVSGNTIYF.